One sample yielded the 6 T cell receptor beta chains listed below, sequenced in a study of blood T cell repertoires in COVID-19. The protocol was immunoSEQ multiplex PCR, while the TCRdb copy is restricted to in-frame clones and leaves out a portion. The sample records more than 85,000 clones, about four fifths being singletons. Material for sequencing was peripheral blood. The receptors here all came from a woman aged 55-69 years with acute or convalescent COVID-19.

The genes are TRBV12-5 and TRBJ2-1; D is perhaps TRBD2 (5 bases). Trimming pared 7 bases from V and 9 bases from J, leaving 19 bases between. Per the germline V gene, CDR1 is LGHNT and CDR2 is FRNRAP. The CDR3 runs 14 residues. The CDR3 bases are TGTGCTAGTGCCCTGGACGGGGAATGGGCTGAGCAGTTCTTC. Its protein is CASALDGEWAEQFF.

The chain recombines TRBV28 with TRBJ1-3; 7 positions match TRBD1. Germline V gives CDR1 MDHEN, CDR2 SYDVKM. The CDR3 has 13 amino acids. V was clipped by 7 bases and J by 4 bases; unmatched bases: 4. The CDR3 is CASIEGAGNTIYF. The CDR3 nucleotides are TGTGCCAGCATTGAGGGGGCAGGAAACACCATATATTTT. The full variable domain, completed using reference TRBV28 and TRBJ1-3, is DVKVTQSSRYLVKRTGEKVFLECVQDMDHENMFWYRQDPGLGLRLIYFSYDVKMKEKGDIPEGYSVSREKKERFSLILESASTNQTSMYLCASIEGAGNTIYFGEGSWLTVV.

The chain couples TRBV28 to TRBJ1-1; D gene ambiguous. The CDR3 covers 11 residues. In germline, CDR1 is MDHEN, CDR2 SYDVKM. Trimming pared 11 bases from V and 2 bases from J, leaving 9 bases between. CDR3 DNA: TGTGCCGCACGGGGAAACACTGAAGCTTTCTTT. Its protein is CAARGNTEAFF.

This clone was counted between two and nine times. V gene TRBV29-1 combines with J gene TRBJ2-3, with D perhaps matching TRBD2 (6 bases). The germline gives CDR1 SQVTM, CDR2 ANQGSEA. CDR3 length equals 14 residues. V lost 3 bases and J 7 bases, leaving 17 bases between the germline ends. CDR3 residues: CSVEGGLGVNTQYF. CDR3 DNA: TGCAGCGTTGAGGGGGGTCTTGGTGTGAATACGCAGTATTTT.

V and J are TRBV10-1 and TRBJ2-2; 10 bases agree with TRBD1. Germline CDR1 is WNHNN and CDR2 is SYGVQD (reference sequence). CDR3 length: 19 residues. Germline trimming cut 6 bases from V and 5 bases from J; bases unmatched to any gene: 18. This CDR3 is CASSQRSRQGASSTGELFF. For the CDR3, the DNA is TGCGCCAGCAGCCAGAGATCACGACAGGGGGCCTCGAGTACCGGGGAGCTGTTTTTT.

CDR3 sequence (DNA): TGTGCCATCAGTGAGTCCCCGCCAGGTAGCTCCTACGAGCAGTACTTC. Translation gives CAISESPPGSSYEQYF. The chain recombines TRBV10-3 with TRBJ2-7, with D hard to call. CDR1 ENHRY and CDR2 SYGVKD come from the germline V gene. The CDR3 contains 16 residues. V was clipped by 0 bases and J by 0 bases, with 12 bases between them.